This T cell receptor (beta chain) emerged from a study of OX40 agonist ivuxolimab in advanced cancers. Looking at the study overall: At around 81% male, the cohort had a mean age of 60 years, ranging from roughly 20 to 90. Study outcomes and limitations: Dosing at 0.1 to 3.0 mg/kg was accompanied by clonal expansion of CD4+ and CD8+ blood T cells by week 6.

Method: immunoSEQ multiplex PCR; TCRdb's copy keeps in-frame clones and lacks some. The table shows roughly 100,000 clones, with roughly 90% occurring only once. On this clone: What it binds is unknown.

Blood was sampled at baseline, cycle 4 day 1, and cycle 7 day 1. CDR1 is LNHDA and CDR2 is SQIVND in the germline V gene (reference sequence). The J segment lost 6 bases and the V segment lost 5 bases, leaving 10 bases of the junction unmatched. The CDR3 is 15 residues long. This specimen was CD4+ or CD8+ T cells sorted from blood, taken in a trial of the OX40 agonist ivuxolimab. The clonotype comes from an adult with an advanced solid tumor such as melanoma, head and neck, liver or kidney cancer. The chain combines TRBV19 with TRBJ1-1; 9 bases map to TRBD1. The CDR3 region has the DNA TGTGCCAGTAGTCCCTCCGGGACAGGGATCGCTGAAGCTTTCTTT. This encodes CASSPSGTGIAEAFF.